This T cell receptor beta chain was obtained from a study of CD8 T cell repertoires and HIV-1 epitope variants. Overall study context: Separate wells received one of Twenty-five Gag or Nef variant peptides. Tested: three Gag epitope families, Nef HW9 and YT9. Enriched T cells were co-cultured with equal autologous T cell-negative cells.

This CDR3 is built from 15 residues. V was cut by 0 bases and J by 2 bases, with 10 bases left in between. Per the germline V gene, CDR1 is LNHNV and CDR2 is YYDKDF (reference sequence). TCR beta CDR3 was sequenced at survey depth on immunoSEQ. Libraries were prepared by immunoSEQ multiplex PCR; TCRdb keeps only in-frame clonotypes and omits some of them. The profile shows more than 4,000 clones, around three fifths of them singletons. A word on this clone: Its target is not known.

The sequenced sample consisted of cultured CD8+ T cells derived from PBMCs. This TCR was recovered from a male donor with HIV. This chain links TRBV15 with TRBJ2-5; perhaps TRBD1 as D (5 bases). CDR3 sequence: CATSRELAGQETQYF. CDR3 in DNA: TGTGCCACCAGCAGAGAGCTGGCAGGGCAAGAGACCCAGTACTTC.